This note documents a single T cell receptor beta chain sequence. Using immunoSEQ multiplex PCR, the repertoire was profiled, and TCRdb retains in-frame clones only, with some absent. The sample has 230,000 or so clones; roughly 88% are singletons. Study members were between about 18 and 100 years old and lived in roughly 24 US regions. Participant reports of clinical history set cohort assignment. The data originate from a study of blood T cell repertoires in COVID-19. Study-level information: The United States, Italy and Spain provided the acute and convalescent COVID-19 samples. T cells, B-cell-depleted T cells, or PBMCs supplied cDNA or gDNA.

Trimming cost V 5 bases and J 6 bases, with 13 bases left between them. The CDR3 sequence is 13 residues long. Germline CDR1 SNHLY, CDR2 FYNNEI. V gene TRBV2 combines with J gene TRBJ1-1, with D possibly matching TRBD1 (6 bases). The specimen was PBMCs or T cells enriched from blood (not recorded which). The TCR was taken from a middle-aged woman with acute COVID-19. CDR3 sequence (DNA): TGTGCCAGCAGTATTCAGGGGATCGCTGAAGCTTTCTTT. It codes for CASSIQGIAEAFF.